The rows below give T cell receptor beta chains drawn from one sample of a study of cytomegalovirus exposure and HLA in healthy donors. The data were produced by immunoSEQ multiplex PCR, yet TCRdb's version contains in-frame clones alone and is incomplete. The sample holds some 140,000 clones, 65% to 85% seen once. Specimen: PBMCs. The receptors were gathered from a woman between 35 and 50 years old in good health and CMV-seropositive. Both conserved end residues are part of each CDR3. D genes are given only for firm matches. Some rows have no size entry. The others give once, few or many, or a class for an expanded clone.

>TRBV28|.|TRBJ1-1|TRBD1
CASSIDRALITEAFF
TGTGCCAGCAGCATAGACAGGGCCCTGATCACTGAAGCTTTCTTT
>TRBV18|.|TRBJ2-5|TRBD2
CASSPGGPGETQYF
TGTGCCAGCTCTCCGGGAGGGCCTGGAGAGACCCAGTACTTC
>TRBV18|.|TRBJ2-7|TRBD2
CASSPAGGHEQYF
TGTGCCAGCTCACCAGCGGGAGGGCACGAGCAGTACTTC
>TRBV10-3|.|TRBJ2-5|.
CAISARGDQETQYF
TGTGCCATCAGTGCCCGCGGGGACCAAGAGACCCAGTACTTC
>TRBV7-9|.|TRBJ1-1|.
CASSLRSRANTEAFF
TGTGCCAGCAGCTTAAGGTCCAGGGCTAACACTGAAGCTTTCTTT
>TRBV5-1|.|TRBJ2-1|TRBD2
CASSATSGSSYNEQFF
TGCGCCAGCAGCGCAACTAGCGGGAGCTCCTACAATGAGCAGTTCTTC
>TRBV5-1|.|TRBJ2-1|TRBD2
CASSAGPGLAGGRNEQFF
TGCGCCAGCAGCGCCGGACCGGGACTAGCGGGAGGGCGCAATGAGCAGTTCTTC
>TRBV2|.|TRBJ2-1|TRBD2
CASSVWTSGTYNEQFF
TGTGCCAGCAGTGTTTGGACTAGCGGGACCTACAATGAGCAGTTCTTC
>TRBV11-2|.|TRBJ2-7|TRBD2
CASSLVSGTHSYEQYF
TGTGCCAGCAGCTTGGTAAGCGGGACCCACTCCTACGAGCAGTACTTC
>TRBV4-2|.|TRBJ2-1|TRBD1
CASSQLDRVTNEQFF
TGTGCCAGCAGCCAATTGGACAGGGTCACCAATGAGCAGTTCTTC
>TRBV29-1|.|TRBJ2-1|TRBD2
CSVEREGPIEQFF
TGCAGCGTTGAGAGGGAGGGCCCCATCGAGCAGTTCTTC
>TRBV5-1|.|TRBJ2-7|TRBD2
CATTSSGSPGEQYF
TGCGCCACCACGAGTAGCGGGAGTCCCGGAGAGCAGTACTTC
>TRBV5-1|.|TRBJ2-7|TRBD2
CASSLVAGENKQYF
TGCGCCAGCAGCTTGGTTGCGGGAGAGAATAAGCAGTACTTC
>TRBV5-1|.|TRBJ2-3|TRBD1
CASSLKGQADTQYF
TGCGCCAGCAGCCTGAAAGGACAGGCAGATACGCAGTATTTT
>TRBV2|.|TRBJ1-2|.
CASSYRSKNYGYTF
TGTGCCAGCAGTTACAGGAGCAAGAACTATGGCTACACCTTC
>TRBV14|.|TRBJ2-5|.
CASSQNPARRFYF
TGTGCCAGCAGCCAGAACCCGGCCCGGCGGTTTTACTTC
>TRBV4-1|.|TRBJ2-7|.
CASSQPGHSGEQYF
TGCGCCAGCAGCCAGCCGGGACATTCGGGCGAGCAGTACTTC
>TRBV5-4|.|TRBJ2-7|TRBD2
CASSLDLAGTKEQYF
TGTGCCAGCAGCTTGGACCTAGCGGGAACGAAAGAGCAGTACTTC
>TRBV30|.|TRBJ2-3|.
CAWSSMQTGPDTQYF
TGTGCCTGGAGTTCCATGCAAACAGGACCAGATACGCAGTATTTT
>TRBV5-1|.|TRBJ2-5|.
CASSYLGLNQETQYF
TGCGCCAGCAGCTATCTAGGATTGAACCAAGAGACCCAGTACTTC
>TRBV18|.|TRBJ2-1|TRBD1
CASSPPGQGVYNEQFF
TGTGCCAGCTCACCCCCTGGACAGGGTGTCTACAATGAGCAGTTCTTC
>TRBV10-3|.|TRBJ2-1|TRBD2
CAISGLAGGASNEQFF
TGTGCCATCAGTGGATTAGCGGGAGGGGCCTCAAATGAGCAGTTCTTC
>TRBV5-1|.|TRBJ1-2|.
CASSSSPGQNYGYTF
TGCGCCAGCAGCTCCTCCCCGGGACAAAACTATGGCTACACCTTC
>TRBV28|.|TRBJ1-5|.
CASSPRSSLNQPQHF
TGTGCCAGCAGCCCCCGCAGTTCGCTCAATCAGCCCCAGCATTTT
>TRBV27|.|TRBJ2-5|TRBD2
CASSLFSGIQETQYF
TGTGCCAGCAGTTTATTTAGCGGGATTCAAGAGACCCAGTACTTC
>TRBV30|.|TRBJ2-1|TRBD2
CAWSPGGGEQFF
TGTGCCTGGAGCCCCGGCGGGGGTGAGCAGTTCTTC
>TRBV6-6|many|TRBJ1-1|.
CASSIRGHTEAFF
TGTGCCAGCAGTATCAGGGGCCACACTGAAGCTTTCTTT
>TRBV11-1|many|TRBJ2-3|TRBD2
CASSLSSASGRGTDTQYF
TGTGCCAGCAGCTTAAGCTCTGCTAGCGGGAGGGGCACAGATACGCAGTATTTT
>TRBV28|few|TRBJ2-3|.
CASTFRNTDTQYF
TGTGCCAGCACCTTCAGGAACACAGATACGCAGTATTTT
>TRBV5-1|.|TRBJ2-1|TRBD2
CASSRTSGIEQFF
TGCGCCAGCAGCCGGACTAGCGGGATTGAGCAGTTCTTC
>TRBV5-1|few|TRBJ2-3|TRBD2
CASSSPGLADLDTQYF
TGCGCCAGCAGCTCTCCGGGACTAGCTGATCTGGATACGCAGTATTTT
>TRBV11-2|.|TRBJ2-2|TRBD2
CASDWGGNTGELFF
TGTGCCAGCGATTGGGGGGGTAACACCGGGGAGCTGTTTTTT
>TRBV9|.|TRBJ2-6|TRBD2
CASSVTSGSGANVLTF
TGTGCCAGCAGCGTTACTAGCGGCTCTGGGGCCAACGTCCTGACTTTC
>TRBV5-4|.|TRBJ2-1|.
CASSLDVGVGEQFF
TGTGCCAGCAGCTTGGATGTGGGAGTTGGTGAGCAGTTCTTC
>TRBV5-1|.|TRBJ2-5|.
CASSLGVARGQETQYF
TGCGCCAGCAGCTTGGGGGTAGCGCGAGGGCAAGAGACCCAGTACTTC
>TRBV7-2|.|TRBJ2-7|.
CASSLGGISYEQYF
TGTGCCAGCAGCTTAGGAGGGATCTCCTACGAGCAGTACTTC
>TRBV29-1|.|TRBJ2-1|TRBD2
CSVVGALTSGRADEQFF
TGCAGCGTTGTTGGGGCGTTGACTAGCGGGAGGGCCGACGAGCAGTTCTTC
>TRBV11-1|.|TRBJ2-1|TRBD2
CASSSRWGPRGLSYNEQFF
TGTGCCAGCAGCTCACGGTGGGGTCCGCGGGGGTTATCCTACAATGAGCAGTTCTTC
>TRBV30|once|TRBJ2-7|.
CAWSDNRYEQYF
TGTGCCTGGAGCGATAACAGGTACGAGCAGTACTTC
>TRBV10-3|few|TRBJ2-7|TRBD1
CAISQGAREQYF
TGTGCCATCTCACAGGGGGCGCGCGAGCAGTACTTC
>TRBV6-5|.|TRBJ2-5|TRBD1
CASTEPTGTETQYF
TGTGCCAGCACCGAACCGACAGGGACGGAGACCCAGTACTTC
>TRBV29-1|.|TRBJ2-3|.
CSVEGDTDTQYF
TGCAGCGTCGAGGGGGACACAGATACGCAGTATTTT
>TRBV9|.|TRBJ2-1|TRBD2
CASSAMTRASGNNEQFF
TGTGCCAGCAGCGCCATGACTAGGGCTAGCGGCAACAATGAGCAGTTCTTC
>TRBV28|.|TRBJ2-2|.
CASIRERAGELFF
TGTGCCAGTATCCGTGAGAGGGCCGGGGAGCTGTTTTTT
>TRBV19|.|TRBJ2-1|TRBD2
CASSIGTSGRHNEQFF
TGTGCCAGTAGTATTGGGACTAGCGGGAGGCACAATGAGCAGTTCTTC
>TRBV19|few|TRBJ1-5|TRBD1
CASSTGTGGEQPQHF
TGTGCCAGTAGTACCGGGACAGGGGGCGAGCAGCCCCAGCATTTT
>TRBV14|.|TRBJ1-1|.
CASSTLLRTEAFF
TGTGCCAGCAGCACCCTTCTTCGGACTGAAGCTTTCTTT